This TCR beta chain was sequenced during a study of a mutant IDH1 vaccine in newly diagnosed glioma. On the study more broadly: Receipt of radiotherapy, temozolomide, or both preceded the study, and most received both. Whole-study results and caveats: The study observed vaccine-induced immune responses in about 93% of patients. Pseudoprogression seemingly bore no relation to changes in top peripheral T cell clonotypes.

Assay used: immunoSEQ multiplex PCR; TCRdb lists only in-frame clones, some missing. The sample lists around 92,000 clones, 85% to 90% occurring once. Per germline, CDR1 MNHNS and CDR2 SASEGT. Trimming cost V 5 bases and J 3 bases, with 17 bases left between them. The CDR3 has 15 amino acids. With respect to this clone: Antigen unknown.

The time point: baseline, week 1 (first vaccination visit). The sample's treatment: pre-vaccination baseline after standard-of-care therapy. In every donor, the tumor was a new WHO grade 3 or 4 IDH1-mutant, ATRX-lost astrocytoma. The sequences come from PBMCs, collected from a glioma patient treated with radiotherapy, temozolomide or both. This TCR derives from a woman in her forties or fifties with glioma. This chain uses TRBV6-1 with TRBJ2-7, with D tentatively TRBD2 (5 bases). CDR3 residues: CASSRTKDSYYEQYF. CDR3 bases: TGTGCCAGCAGTCGCACGAAGGACTCCTACTACGAGCAGTACTTC.